These 26 T cell receptor beta chains share one sample of origin, sequenced in a study of T-cell reconstitution after alpha-beta-depleted transplantation in children. Unique molecular identifiers tagged the TCRbeta library. In TCRdb, the PCR reads were re-called with MiXCR into one record per CDR3 protein. The sample gives 40,000 to 55,000 distinct CDR3 sequences, approximately 9.2% of which show up once; 25% to 30% is in the top ten. This material consisted of PBMCs, mostly from graft donor cells, taken 60 days after TCRalphabeta/CD19-depleted stem cell transplant. These receptors were obtained from a male patient between 2 and 10 years old who had a stem cell transplant for chronic granulomatous disease, so the T cells may come from the graft donor.

The chain recombines TRBV5-1 with TRBJ2-7, with a weak D call TRBD1 (7 bases). In germline, CDR1 is SGHRS, CDR2 YFSETQ. The CDR3 runs 14 residues. Trimming removed 3 bases at V and 5 bases at J, with 15 bases between. This chain's CDR3 is CASSSRTGGDEQYF. The CDR3 DNA sequence: TGCGCCAGCAGCTCCCGGACAGGAGGGGACGAGCAGTACTTC. Together with reference TRBV5-1 and TRBJ2-7, the CDR3 gives the full variable domain: KAGVTQTPRYLIKTRGQQVTLSCSPISGHRSVSWYQQTPGQGLQFLFEYFSETQRNKGNFPGRFSGRQFSNSRSEMNVSTLELGDSALYLCASSSRTGGDEQYFGPGTRLTVT.

This clonotype was picked up many times. The chain recombines TRBV12-3 or TRBV12-4 with TRBJ2-1; 11 nucleotides agree with TRBD2. Unmatched junction bases numbered 15, after V lost 6 bases and J lost 5 bases. This CDR3 comprises 18 residues. Written as DNA, the CDR3 is TGTGCCAGCAGCCCCGGGGGTAGCGGGAGGGGGGATGACAATGAGCAGTTCTTC. This gives the protein CASSPGGSGRGDDNEQFF.

There are many counts of this clonotype. Here the CDR3 reads CASSTREGAKNIQYF. CDR3 in DNA: TGTGCCAGCAGTACCAGGGAGGGGGCCAAAAACATTCAGTACTTC. This chain joins TRBV6-2 or TRBV6-3 and TRBJ2-4; 7 bases align to TRBD2. Trimming at V came to 5 bases and at J to 1 base, leaving 5 bases not matched to a gene. This CDR3 has 15 amino acids. Germline CDR1 is MNHEY and CDR2 is SVGEGT.

Relative to its sample, this clonotype is medium-sized (0.01 to 0.1%). The rearrangement links TRBV29-1 to TRBJ2-3, with D hard to call. V was trimmed by 5 bases and J by 0 bases, leaving 6 bases between them. The CDR3 consists of 12 residues. The germline V gene has CDR1 SQVTM and CDR2 ANQGSEA. CDR3 coding DNA: TGCAGCGTTCCCGACAGCACAGATACGCAGTATTTT. Its protein product is CSVPDSTDTQYF.

This clonotype appeared many times. This sequence joins TRBV12-3 or TRBV12-4 and TRBJ2-7; maybe TRBD1 (5 bases). This CDR3 region has 15 residues. V lost 5 bases and J lost 6, with 20 bases in between. The CDR3 DNA follows: TGTGCCAGCAGTCATCAACCACTGGGGCATATCGAGCAGTACTTC. The encoded protein is CASSHQPLGHIEQYF.

This clonotype has a count of ten or more. V usage is TRBV2 and J usage is TRBJ2-7; 7 bases map to TRBD1. From germline, CDR1 is SNHLY and CDR2 FYNNEI. J lost 3 bases, V lost 8 bases, and 7 bases had no gene match. The CDR3 has 13 amino acids. CDR3 residues: CASGRDSLYEQYF. CDR3 coding DNA: TGTGCCAGCGGCCGGGACAGCCTCTACGAGCAGTACTTC.

This chain connects TRBV2 to TRBJ1-1; weak D call: TRBD1 (5 bases). V dropped 7 bases and J dropped 7 bases, with 10 bases sitting between them. The V gene's germline CDR1 is SNHLY and CDR2 FYNNEI. The CDR3 covers 11 residues. As DNA, the CDR3 is TGTGCCAGCACCTTAAGGGGTGAAGCTTTCTTT. It is translated as CASTLRGEAFF.

About this clonotype itself: This may be a read error: a much more frequent sequence differs by one nucleotide. The chain uses TRBV20-1 and TRBJ2-5; D is perhaps TRBD1 or TRBD2 (5 bases each). The CDR3 length is 14 residues. The V gene lost 7 bases and the J gene lost 4 bases, with 19 bases spanning the gap. The germline V gene has CDR1 DFQATT and CDR2 SNEGSKA (reference sequence). The DNA for the CDR3 is TGCAGTGTTCTCCGGGACCAGGTGGGAGAGACCCAGTACTTC. It codes for CSVLRDQVGETQYF.

This clonotype was detected many times. V is TRBV10-1 and J is TRBJ2-1; D tentatively fits TRBD1 or TRBD2 (5 bases each). Per germline, CDR1 WNHNN and CDR2 SYGVQD (reference sequence). V dropped 6 bases and J dropped 0 bases, with 18 bases sitting between them. The CDR3 has 17 residues. In DNA, the CDR3 is TGCGCCAGCAGGGGGTCCCCGGGGCCCCGCTCCTACAATGAGCAGTTCTTC. This encodes CASRGSPGPRSYNEQFF.

This clonotype was seen only a few times. The J gene is TRBJ2-3, the V gene TRBV24-1; perhaps D is TRBD1 or TRBD2 (5 bases each). Trimming removed 7 bases at V and 2 bases at J, with 12 bases between. The CDR3 is made up of 14 amino acids. Germline CDR1 reads KGHDR; CDR2 reads SFDVKD. The CDR3 sequence: CATRGSGPTDTQYF. CDR3 coding DNA: TGTGCCACCAGAGGCTCGGGACCCACAGATACGCAGTATTTT.

Many counts were recorded for this clonotype. The V and J genes are TRBV5-1 and TRBJ2-3; 8 bases match TRBD2. J was trimmed by 1 base and V by 2 bases; bases with no gene match: 0. The V gene's germline CDR1 is SGHRS and CDR2 YFSETQ. The CDR3 contains 14 residues. The CDR3 region is CASSLAGGTDTQYF. Here the CDR3 DNA reads TGCGCCAGCAGCTTAGCGGGAGGCACAGATACGCAGTATTTT.

CDR3 nucleotides: TGTGCCAGCAGCTTAGCCCCAGGGGGGGGGGAAAAACTGTTTTTT. Translated, it gives CASSLAPGGGEKLFF. This chain links TRBV7-2 with TRBJ1-4; 7 nucleotides agree with TRBD1. Trimming took 0 bases from V and 8 from J; bases not matched to a gene: 6. This CDR3 has 15 amino acids. Per the germline V gene, CDR1 is SGHTA and CDR2 is FQGNSA.

There are a few counts of this clonotype. The CDR3 reads CASSPARDLGTDTQYF. CDR3 nucleotide sequence: TGTGCCAGCAGCCCCGCCCGGGACTTGGGAACAGATACGCAGTATTTT. V usage is TRBV27 and J usage is TRBJ2-3; possible D gene TRBD2, 6 bases. The CDR3 is 16 amino acids. V was shortened by 6 bases and J by 3 bases, with 19 bases between the two germline ends. CDR1 and CDR2 (germline): MNHEY, SMNVEV (reference sequence).

The chain couples TRBV27 to TRBJ2-7; TRBD1 matches at 8 bases. The CDR3 has 12 amino acids. Trimming took 5 bases from V and 11 from J; bases not matched to a gene: 8. Germline assignment: CDR1 MNHEY and CDR2 SMNVEV (reference sequence). In DNA form, the CDR3 reads TGTGCCAGCAGTCTTTCAGGACAGGGCGAGTACTTC. Its protein product is CASSLSGQGEYF.

This clonotype has only a few counts. This chain links TRBV30 with TRBJ2-5; D unresolved. Germline lookup yields CDR1 GTSNPN and CDR2 SVGIG (reference sequence). V was cut by 0 bases and J by 2 bases, with 10 bases left in between. The CDR3 totals 14 residues. DNA of the CDR3: TGTGCCTGGAGTGTCTCGGCCACACAAGAGACCCAGTACTTC. This sequence encodes CAWSVSATQETQYF.

This chain links TRBV4-1 with TRBJ2-7; 9 nucleotides align to TRBD2. V was clipped by 0 bases and J by 3 bases; unmatched bases: 12. Germline V gene lookup returns CDR1 MGHRA and CDR2 YSYEKL. The length of the CDR3 is 18 residues. CDR3 nucleotides: TGCGCCAGCAGCCAAGAAGCTGGTTGGGCTAGCGGGATCTACGAGCAGTACTTC. It translates to CASSQEAGWASGIYEQYF.

This clonotype has ten or more counts. J is TRBJ1-1 and V is TRBV28; 8 bases are a match to TRBD1. Unmatched junction bases numbered 10, after V lost 6 bases and J lost 7 bases. The CDR3 spans 14 residues. Germline V lookup: CDR1 MDHEN, CDR2 SYDVKM. CDR3 in DNA: TGTGCCAGCAGACAACAGGGGGGGAGCGGTGAAGCTTTCTTT. This sequence encodes CASRQQGGSGEAFF.

The chain links TRBV2 to TRBJ1-1; no reliable D call. V was shortened by 8 bases and J by 1 base, with 5 bases between the two germline ends. CDR3 length equals 11 residues. From germline, CDR1 is SNHLY and CDR2 FYNNEI. The CDR3 reads CASDGNTEAFF. The CDR3 DNA sequence: TGTGCCAGCGACGGGAACACTGAAGCTTTCTTT.

This clonotype showed up many times. The J gene is TRBJ2-1, the V gene TRBV10-3; no clear D gene. Trimming cost V 7 bases and J 0 bases, with 7 bases left between them. CDR1 and CDR2 (germline): ENHRY, SYGVKD. The CDR3 contains 13 residues. CDR3 nucleotides: TGTGCCATCAAGCCGGACTCCTACAATGAGCAGTTCTTC. It is translated as CAIKPDSYNEQFF.

This clonotype was found a few times. The V and J genes are TRBV6-6 and TRBJ2-1, with TRBD1 matching over 7 bases. The germline CDR1 and CDR2 sequences are MNHNY and SVGAGI (reference sequence). The CDR3 is 13 amino acids. The junction had 3 bases not matched to a gene; V was cut back by 7 bases and J by 3 bases. CDR3 protein: CASTDRDYNEQFF. CDR3 DNA sequence: TGTGCCAGCACAGACAGGGACTACAATGAGCAGTTCTTC.

This clonotype was recorded many times. The V call is TRBV7-8, the J call TRBJ2-5; maybe TRBD2 (5 bases). Trimming left V 5 bases short and J 7 bases short, with 17 bases between. Germline assignment: CDR1 SGHVS and CDR2 FQNEAQ. This CDR3 has 14 residues. CDR3 nucleotide sequence: TGTGCCAGCAGCCCAAAACTAGTAATAGGGACCCAGTACTTC. As protein: CASSPKLVIGTQYF.

Many counts were recorded for this clonotype. This chain connects TRBV9 to TRBJ2-3; D is uncertain. Deletions cut 7 bases from V and 9 bases from J, with 6 bases between. This CDR3 comprises 9 residues. Germline V gene lookup returns CDR1 SGDLS and CDR2 YYNGEE. The CDR3 loop reads CASSTTQYF. The CDR3 nucleotides read TGTGCCAGCTCAACCACGCAGTATTTT.

On this clonotype: It may be a read error: a sequence one base away is much more abundant. The chain uses TRBV11-2 and TRBJ2-1, with TRBD2 matching over 11 bases. J lost 10 bases, V lost 4 bases, and 12 bases had no gene match. From germline, CDR1 is SGHAT and CDR2 FQNNGV. CDR3 length: 16 amino acids. CDR3 residues: CASSSGASGGFGEQFF. In DNA form, the CDR3 reads TGTGCCAGCAGCTCAGGGGCTAGCGGGGGGTTTGGGGAGCAGTTCTTC.

This clonotype came up many times. The rearrangement joins TRBV29-1 to TRBJ2-7; 7 bases match TRBD2. There are 13 residues in the CDR3. With V trimmed by 5 bases and J by 7 bases, 11 bases remained unmatched. CDR1 SQVTM and CDR2 ANQGSEA come from the germline V gene. CDR3 protein: CSVLGEGLREQYF. For the CDR3, the DNA is TGCAGCGTTCTGGGGGAGGGCCTTAGGGAGCAGTACTTC.

This clonotype was seen a handful of times. The chain combines TRBV29-1 with TRBJ2-7; D is ambiguous. Trimming removed 6 bases from V and 3 bases from J, with 12 bases in between. The germline V gene encodes CDR1 SQVTM and CDR2 ANQGSEA. The CDR3 loop spans 12 amino acids. CDR3 protein: CSVAQSSYEQYF. The CDR3 nucleotides are TGCAGCGTGGCACAAAGCAGCTACGAGCAGTACTTC.

This clonotype has a count of ten or more. The chain is built from TRBV7-3 and TRBJ1-6; D call uncertain. The CDR3 totals 13 residues. CDR1 and CDR2 from the germline V gene are SGHTA and FQGTGA. The V end was cut by 5 bases, the J end by 7 bases, with 9 bases between. The CDR3 region has the DNA TGTGCCAGCAGCACGGATTACAATTCACCCCTCCACTTT. This gives the protein CASSTDYNSPLHF. The full variable domain, rest sourced from reference TRBV7-3 and TRBJ1-6, is GAGVSQTPSNKVTEKGKYVELRCDPISGHTALYWYRQSLGQGPEFLIYFQGTGAADDSGLPNDRFFAVRPEGSVSTLKIQRTERGDSAVYLCASSTDYNSPLHFGNGTRLTVT.